This T cell receptor (beta chain) was profiled in a study of CXCR3-negative and CXCR3-positive naive CD8 T cells. Overall study results and limits: When CXCR3-positive naive cells were set against CXCR3-negative naive cells, the former had more hydrophobic TRB CDR3s.

CDR3 length: 15 amino acids. Germline V gene sequence: CDR1 SEHNR, CDR2 FQNEAQ (reference sequence). In the case of this clonotype: The target antigen is unknown.

The TRB cDNA libraries were prepared by 5' RACE with UMI labels. Reprocessing the 5' RACE reads, TCRdb reports a single entry for every CDR3 protein and omits DNA. The sample includes 150,000 to 170,000 distinct CDR3 sequences. The gene calls are TRBV7-9 and TRBJ2-7. The sequenced sample consisted of naive CXCR3+ CD8+ T cells from blood. The subset denotes: CD45RO-CCR7+CD27+CD95- naive CD8+ T cells expressing CXCR3 (TNR3+). The TCR was taken from a human donor in good health. Some clones in this sample may be carry-over from other donors' samples. The CDR3 is CASSFSEGLPYEQYF.